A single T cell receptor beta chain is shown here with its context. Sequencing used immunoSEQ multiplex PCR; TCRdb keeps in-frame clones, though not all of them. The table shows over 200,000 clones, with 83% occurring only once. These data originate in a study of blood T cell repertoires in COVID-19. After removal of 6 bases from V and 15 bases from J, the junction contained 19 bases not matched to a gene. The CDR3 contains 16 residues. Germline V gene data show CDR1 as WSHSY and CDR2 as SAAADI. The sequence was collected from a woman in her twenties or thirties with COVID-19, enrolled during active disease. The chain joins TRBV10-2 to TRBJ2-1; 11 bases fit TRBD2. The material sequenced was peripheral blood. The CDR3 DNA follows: TGCGCCAGCAGGACCCTGATGATAGCGGGAGGGTTGGGTCTGTTCTTC. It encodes CASRTLMIAGGLGLFF.